This TCR beta chain was sequenced during a study of T cells in Graves' hyperthyroidism and ophthalmopathy. Uncontrolled infection, other autoimmune disease, pregnancy or lactation disqualified patients from enrolment. Amplification yielded TCR beta CDR3 regions, with RNA transcripts as the source. The primer set for the first-round RT-PCR of the TCR CDR3 was HTBI. TCRdb re-analysed the multiplex PCR reads in MiXCR, keeping a single row per CDR3 protein. The data hold more than 500,000 distinct CDR3 sequences, with about half observed a single time. This clonotype showed up many times. Sequencing input: peripheral blood or thyroid tissue (not recorded which). This TCR came from an adult woman with Graves' disease, either hyperthyroidism or ophthalmopathy (not recorded which).

In nucleotides, the CDR3 is TGCAGTGCACCGGACAGGGGGCGGAACACCGGGGAGCTGTTTTTT. Translation: CSAPDRGRNTGELFF. The genes are TRBV20-1 and TRBJ2-2; 11 bases align to TRBD1. Unmatched junction bases numbered 4, after V lost 6 bases and J lost 1 base. Germline loops: CDR1 DFQATT, CDR2 SNEGSKA (reference sequence). The CDR3 is made up of 15 amino acids.